These 9 T cell receptor beta chains came from one sample sequenced in a study of blood T cell repertoires in COVID-19. The method was immunoSEQ multiplex PCR; TCRdb's version includes in-frame clones alone and lacks a portion of them. Of 350,000 to 400,000 clones listed, roughly nine tenths are singletons. The source material was PBMCs or T cells enriched from blood (not recorded which). The source of these receptors is a woman in her thirties or forties who had been exposed to COVID-19.

The rearrangement joins TRBV21-1 to TRBJ2-2; the table's D call, TRBD2, has no DNA check behind it. TRBV21-1 is reported as a pseudogene. The CDR3 covers 21 residues. The CDR3 sequence is CASSKAGGLAGGRCVAGELFF. The CDR3 DNA reads as TGTGCCAGCAGCAAAGCCGGGGGACTAGCGGGAGGCCGGTGTGTTGCCGGGGAGCTGTTTTTT.

The chain is built from TRBV27 and TRBJ1-5; 9 nucleotides match TRBD1. From germline, CDR1 is MNHEY and CDR2 SMNVEV (reference sequence). The CDR3 extends over 13 amino acids. Unmatched junction bases numbered 2, after V lost 8 bases and J lost 3 bases. For the CDR3, the DNA is TGTGCCAGCGGACAGGGGCTCAATCAGCCCCAGCATTTT. Protein product: CASGQGLNQPQHF.

This chain joins TRBV19 and TRBJ1-6; D uncertain. Germline-derived CDR1 and CDR2 are LNHDA and SQIVND (reference sequence). The CDR3 length is 15 residues. Trimming stripped 5 bases from V and 1 base from J, with 9 bases between. The CDR3 spells CASSETGSYNSPLHF. The CDR3 DNA reads TGTGCCAGTAGTGAGACGGGATCCTATAATTCACCCCTCCACTTT.

The rearrangement uses TRBV6-5 and TRBJ2-1; 7 bases agree with TRBD1. V shed 6 bases, J shed 3 bases, and the junction held 2 bases outside the gene matches. Per the germline V gene, CDR1 is MNHEY and CDR2 is SVGAGI. This CDR3 is built from 13 residues. The CDR3 bases are TGTGCCAGCAGCCGGGACAGCTACAATGAGCAGTTCTTC. It is translated as CASSRDSYNEQFF.

The chain has TRBV29-1 and TRBJ2-4; TRBD2 matches 11 bases. Germline V gene data show CDR1 as SQVTM and CDR2 as ANQGSEA. The V and J ends lost 7 bases and 6 bases, in that order; junction bases with no gene match: 8. This CDR3 spans 14 amino acids. The CDR3 DNA reads TGCAGCGCCAATAGCGGGAGGGATATAAACATTCAGTACTTC. As protein: CSANSGRDINIQYF.

The chain uses TRBV2 and TRBJ1-2; 11 bases match TRBD1. The germline gives CDR1 SNHLY, CDR2 FYNNEI. The junction had 5 bases not matched to a gene; V was cut back by 5 bases and J by 6 bases. The CDR3 loop spans 14 amino acids. This chain's CDR3 is CASSLGTGGNGYTF. The CDR3 nucleotides are TGTGCCAGCAGTCTTGGGACAGGGGGTAATGGCTACACCTTC.

This chain uses TRBV7-2 with TRBJ2-3, with TRBD2 as a possible D gene (6 bases). This CDR3 region has 15 residues. Trimming took off 2 bases at V and 4 bases at J, with 13 bases between the two ends. The V gene's germline CDR1 is SGHTA and CDR2 FQGNSA. The CDR3 region has the DNA TGTGCCAGCAGCTTAACCCCCGGCGGGGCAGATACGCAGTATTTT. Translation gives CASSLTPGGADTQYF.

The genes are TRBV5-1 and TRBJ2-7; 12 nucleotides align to TRBD1. Looked up from germline, CDR1 is SGHRS and CDR2 is YFSETQ. The V and J ends lost 2 bases and 6 bases, in that order; junction bases with no gene match: 3. The CDR3 length is 14 residues. The CDR3 loop is CASSFRDRGREQYF. The CDR3 nucleotides are TGCGCCAGCAGCTTTCGGGACAGGGGGCGCGAGCAGTACTTC.

V and J are TRBV30 and TRBJ1-2, with D uncertain. CDR1 is GTSNPN, CDR2 SVGIG, per germline (reference sequence). The CDR3 runs 13 residues. Trimming removed 0 bases from V and 5 bases from J, with 10 bases in between. CDR3 coding DNA: TGTGCCTGGAGTGTTCGGGTTGAGTATGGCTACACCTTC. It encodes CAWSVRVEYGYTF.